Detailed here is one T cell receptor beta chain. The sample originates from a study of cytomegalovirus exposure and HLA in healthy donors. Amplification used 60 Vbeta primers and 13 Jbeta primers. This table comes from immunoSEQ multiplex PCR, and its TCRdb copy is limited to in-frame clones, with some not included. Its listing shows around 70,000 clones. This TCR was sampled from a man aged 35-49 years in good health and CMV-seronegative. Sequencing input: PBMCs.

The CDR3 protein is CAWTGGRSNQPQHF. DNA of the CDR3: TGTGCCTGGACCGGCGGGAGGAGCAATCAGCCCCAGCATTTT. The chain has TRBV30 and TRBJ1-5; the D is unclear. The CDR3 length is 14 residues. Trimming shortened V by 4 bases and J by 1 base, and 11 bases separated the two germline ends. Germline V CDR1 and CDR2: GTSNPN, SVGIG (reference sequence).